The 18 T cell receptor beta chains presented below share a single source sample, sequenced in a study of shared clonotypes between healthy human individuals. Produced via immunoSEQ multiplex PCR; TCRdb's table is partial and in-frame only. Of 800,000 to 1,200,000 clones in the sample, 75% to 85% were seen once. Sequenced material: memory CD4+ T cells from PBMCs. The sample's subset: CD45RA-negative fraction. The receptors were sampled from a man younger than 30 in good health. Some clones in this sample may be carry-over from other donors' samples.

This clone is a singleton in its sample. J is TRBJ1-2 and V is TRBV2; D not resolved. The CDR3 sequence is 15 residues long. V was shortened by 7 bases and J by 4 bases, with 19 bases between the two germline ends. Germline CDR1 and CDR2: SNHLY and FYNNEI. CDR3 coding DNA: TGTGCCAGCACTACTCAAGGGATGGGGTTCTATGGCTACACCTTC. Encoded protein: CASTTQGMGFYGYTF.

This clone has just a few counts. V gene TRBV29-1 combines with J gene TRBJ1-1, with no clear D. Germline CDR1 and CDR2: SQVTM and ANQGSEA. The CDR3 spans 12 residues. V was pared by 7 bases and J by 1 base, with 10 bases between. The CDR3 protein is CSAKWGNTEAFF. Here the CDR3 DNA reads TGCAGCGCCAAATGGGGGAACACTGAAGCTTTCTTT.

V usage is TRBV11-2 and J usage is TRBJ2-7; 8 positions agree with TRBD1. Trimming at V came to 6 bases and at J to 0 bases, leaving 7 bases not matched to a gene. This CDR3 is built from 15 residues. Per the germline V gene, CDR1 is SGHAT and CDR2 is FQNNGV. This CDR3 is CASSRTGQSSYEQYF. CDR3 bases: TGTGCCAGCAGTCGGACAGGGCAGAGCTCCTACGAGCAGTACTTC.

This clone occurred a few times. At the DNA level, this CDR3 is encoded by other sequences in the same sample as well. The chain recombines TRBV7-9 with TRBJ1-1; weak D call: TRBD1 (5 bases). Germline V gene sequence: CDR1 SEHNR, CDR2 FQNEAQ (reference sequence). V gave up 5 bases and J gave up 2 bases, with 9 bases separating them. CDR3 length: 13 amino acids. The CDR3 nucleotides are TGTGCCAGCAGCGCTCAGGGTAACACTGAAGCTTTCTTT. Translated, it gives CASSAQGNTEAFF.

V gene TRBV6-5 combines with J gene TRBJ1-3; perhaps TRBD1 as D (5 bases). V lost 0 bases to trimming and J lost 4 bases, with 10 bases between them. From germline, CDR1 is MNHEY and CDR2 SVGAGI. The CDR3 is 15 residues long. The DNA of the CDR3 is TGTGCCAGCAGTTACTCAGGGGCGCTGGGAAACACCATATATTTT. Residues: CASSYSGALGNTIYF.

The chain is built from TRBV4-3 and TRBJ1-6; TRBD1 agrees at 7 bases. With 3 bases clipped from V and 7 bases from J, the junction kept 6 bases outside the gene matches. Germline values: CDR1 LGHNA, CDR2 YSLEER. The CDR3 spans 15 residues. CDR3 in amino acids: CASSQNRGVNSPLHF. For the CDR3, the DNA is TGCGCCAGCAGCCAGAACAGGGGTGTCAATTCACCCCTCCACTTT.

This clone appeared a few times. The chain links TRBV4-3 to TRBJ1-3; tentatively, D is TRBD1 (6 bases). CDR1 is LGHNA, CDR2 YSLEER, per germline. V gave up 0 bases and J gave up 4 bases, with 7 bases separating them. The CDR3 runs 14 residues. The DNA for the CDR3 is TGCGCCAGCAGCCAAGACGGGGGCGGAAACACCATATATTTT. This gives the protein CASSQDGGGNTIYF.

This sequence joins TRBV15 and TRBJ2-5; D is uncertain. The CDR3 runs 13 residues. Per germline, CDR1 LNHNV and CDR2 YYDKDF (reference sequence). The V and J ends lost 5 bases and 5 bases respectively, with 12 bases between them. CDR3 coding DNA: TGTGCCACCAGCCTAAGTCTCACTGAGACCCAGTACTTC. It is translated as CATSLSLTETQYF.

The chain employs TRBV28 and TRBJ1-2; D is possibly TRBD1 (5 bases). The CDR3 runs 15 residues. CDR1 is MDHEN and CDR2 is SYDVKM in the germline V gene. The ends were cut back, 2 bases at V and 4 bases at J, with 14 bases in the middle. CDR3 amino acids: CASSLKVGGAYGYTF. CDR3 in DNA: TGTGCCAGCAGTTTAAAGGTCGGAGGGGCCTATGGCTACACCTTC.

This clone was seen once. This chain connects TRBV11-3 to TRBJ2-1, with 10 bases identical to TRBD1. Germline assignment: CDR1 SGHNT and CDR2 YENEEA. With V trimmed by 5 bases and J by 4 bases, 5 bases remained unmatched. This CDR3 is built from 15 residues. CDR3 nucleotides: TGTGCCAGCAGCCGACAGGGGGCGGGTTACAATGAGCAGTTCTTC. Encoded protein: CASSRQGAGYNEQFF.

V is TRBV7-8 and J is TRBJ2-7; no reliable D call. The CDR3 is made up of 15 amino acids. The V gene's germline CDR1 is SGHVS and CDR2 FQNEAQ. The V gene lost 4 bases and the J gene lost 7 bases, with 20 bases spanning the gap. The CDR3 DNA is TGTGCCAGCAGCTCGAATTTAAATCTGATGAGTGAGCAGTACTTC. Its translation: CASSSNLNLMSEQYF.

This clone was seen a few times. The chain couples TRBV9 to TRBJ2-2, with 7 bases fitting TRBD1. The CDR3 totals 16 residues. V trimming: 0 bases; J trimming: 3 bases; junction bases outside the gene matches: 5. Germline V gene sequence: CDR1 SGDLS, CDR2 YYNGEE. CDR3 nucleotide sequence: TGTGCCAGCAGCGTAGGAGACAGGGTGGACACCGGGGAGCTGTTTTTT. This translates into CASSVGDRVDTGELFF.

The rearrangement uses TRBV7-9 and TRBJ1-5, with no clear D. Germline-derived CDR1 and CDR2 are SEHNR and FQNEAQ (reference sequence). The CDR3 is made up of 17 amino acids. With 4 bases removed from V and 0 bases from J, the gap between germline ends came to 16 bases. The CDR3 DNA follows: TGTGCCAGCAGCTCAGCCGCTAGAGAAAATAGCAATCAGCCCCAGCATTTT. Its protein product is CASSSAARENSNQPQHF.

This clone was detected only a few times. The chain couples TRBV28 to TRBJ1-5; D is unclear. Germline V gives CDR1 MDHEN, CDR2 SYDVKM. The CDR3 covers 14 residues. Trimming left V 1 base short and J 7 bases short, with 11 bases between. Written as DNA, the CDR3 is TGTGCCAGCAGTTTATCCCGAGTTGGGCAGCCCCAGCATTTT. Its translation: CASSLSRVGQPQHF.

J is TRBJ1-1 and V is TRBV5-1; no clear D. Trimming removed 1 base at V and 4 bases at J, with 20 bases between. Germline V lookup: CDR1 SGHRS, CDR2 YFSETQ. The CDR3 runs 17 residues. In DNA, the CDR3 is TGCGCCAGCAGCTTGCTGCTTTCGGGTTTGGGAGGCACTGAAGCTTTCTTT. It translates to CASSLLLSGLGGTEAFF.

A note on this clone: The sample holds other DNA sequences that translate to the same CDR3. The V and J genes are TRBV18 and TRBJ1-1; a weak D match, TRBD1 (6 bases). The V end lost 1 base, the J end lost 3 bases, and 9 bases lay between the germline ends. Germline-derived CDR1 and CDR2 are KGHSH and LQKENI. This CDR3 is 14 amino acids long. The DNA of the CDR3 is TGTGCCAGCTCACCACGCCCAGGGGACACTGAAGCTTTCTTT. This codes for CASSPRPGDTEAFF.

CDR3 sequence: CASSSMGAGSTGELFF. Written as DNA, the CDR3 is TGTGCCAGCAGCTCGATGGGGGCCGGAAGTACCGGGGAGCTGTTTTTT. This chain connects TRBV5-6 to TRBJ2-2, with a possible D match to TRBD1 (6 bases). This CDR3 has 16 residues. Trimming removed 3 bases at V and 5 bases at J, with 17 bases between. Germline lookup yields CDR1 SGHDT and CDR2 YYEEEE.

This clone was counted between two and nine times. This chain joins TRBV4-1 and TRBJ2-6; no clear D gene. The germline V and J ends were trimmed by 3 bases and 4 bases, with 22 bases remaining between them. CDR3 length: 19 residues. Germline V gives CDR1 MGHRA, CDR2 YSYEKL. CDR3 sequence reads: CASSHGLLGNGFGANVLTF. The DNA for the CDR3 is TGCGCCAGCAGCCATGGGCTCCTCGGTAACGGGTTCGGGGCCAACGTCCTGACTTTC.